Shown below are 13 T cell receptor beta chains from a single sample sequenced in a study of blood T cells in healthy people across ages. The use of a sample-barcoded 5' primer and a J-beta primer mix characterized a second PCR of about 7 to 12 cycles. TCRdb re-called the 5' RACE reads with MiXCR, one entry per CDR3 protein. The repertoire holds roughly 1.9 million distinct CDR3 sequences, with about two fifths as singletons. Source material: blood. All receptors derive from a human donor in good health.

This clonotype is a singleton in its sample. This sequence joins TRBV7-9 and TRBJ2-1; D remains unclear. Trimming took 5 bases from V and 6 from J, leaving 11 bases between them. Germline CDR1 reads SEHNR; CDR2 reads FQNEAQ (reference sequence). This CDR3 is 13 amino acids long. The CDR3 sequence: CASSETFSNEQFF. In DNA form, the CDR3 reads TGTGCCAGCAGCGAGACATTTAGCAATGAGCAGTTCTTC.

CDR3 protein: CASSYRGGDTDTQYF. CDR3 sequence (DNA): TGTGCCAGCAGTTACAGGGGAGGGGACACAGATACGCAGTATTTT. The V call is TRBV6-5, the J call TRBJ2-3; 7 bases match TRBD2. The J segment lost 2 bases and the V segment lost 2 bases, leaving 4 bases of the junction unmatched. The CDR3 has 15 amino acids. Germline V gene sequence: CDR1 MNHEY, CDR2 SVGAGI.

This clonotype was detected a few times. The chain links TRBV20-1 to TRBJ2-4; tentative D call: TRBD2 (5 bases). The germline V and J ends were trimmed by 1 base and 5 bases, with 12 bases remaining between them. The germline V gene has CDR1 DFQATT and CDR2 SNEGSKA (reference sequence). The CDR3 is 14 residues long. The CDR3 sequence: CSARGIRGQNIQYF. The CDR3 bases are TGCAGTGCTAGAGGGATTCGGGGTCAAAACATTCAGTACTTC.

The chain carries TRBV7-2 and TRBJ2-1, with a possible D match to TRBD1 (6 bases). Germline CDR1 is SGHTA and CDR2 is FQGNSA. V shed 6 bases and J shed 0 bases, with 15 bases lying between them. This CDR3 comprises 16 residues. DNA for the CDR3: TGTGCCAGCAGTCGACAGGCGACTTACTCCTACAATGAGCAGTTCTTC. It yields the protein CASSRQATYSYNEQFF.

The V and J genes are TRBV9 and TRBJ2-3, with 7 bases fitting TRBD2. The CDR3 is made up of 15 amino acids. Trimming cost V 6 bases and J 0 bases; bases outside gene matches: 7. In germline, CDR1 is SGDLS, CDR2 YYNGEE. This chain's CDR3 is CASTWAGDSTDTQYF. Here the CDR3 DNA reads TGTGCCAGCACTTGGGCGGGGGATAGCACAGATACGCAGTATTTT. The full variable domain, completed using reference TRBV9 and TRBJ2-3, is DSGVTQTPKHLITATGQRVTLRCSPRSGDLSVYWYQQSLDQGLQFLIQYYNGEERAKGNILERFSAQQFPDLHSELNLSSLELGDSALYFCASTWAGDSTDTQYFGPGTRLTVL.

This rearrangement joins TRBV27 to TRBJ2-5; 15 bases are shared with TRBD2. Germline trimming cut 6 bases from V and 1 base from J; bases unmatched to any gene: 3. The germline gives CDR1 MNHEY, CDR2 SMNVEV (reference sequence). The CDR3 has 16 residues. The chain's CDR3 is CASRGLAGGPQETQYF. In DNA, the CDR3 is TGTGCCAGCAGGGGACTAGCGGGGGGCCCCCAAGAGACCCAGTACTTC.

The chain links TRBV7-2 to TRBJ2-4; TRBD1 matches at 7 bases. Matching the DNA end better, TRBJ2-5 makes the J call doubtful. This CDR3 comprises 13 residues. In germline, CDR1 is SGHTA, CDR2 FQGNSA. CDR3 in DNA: TGTGCCAGCGGCTCGGGACAGCAAGAGACCCAGTACTTC. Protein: CASGSGQQETQYF.

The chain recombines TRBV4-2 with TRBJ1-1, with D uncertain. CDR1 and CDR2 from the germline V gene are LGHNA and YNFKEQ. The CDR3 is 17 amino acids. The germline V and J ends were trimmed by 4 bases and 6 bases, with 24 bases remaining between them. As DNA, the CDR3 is TGTGCCAGCAGCCTTCAAGCTTCACGGGGAGTTCAAGCTGAAGCTTTCTTT. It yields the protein CASSLQASRGVQAEAFF.

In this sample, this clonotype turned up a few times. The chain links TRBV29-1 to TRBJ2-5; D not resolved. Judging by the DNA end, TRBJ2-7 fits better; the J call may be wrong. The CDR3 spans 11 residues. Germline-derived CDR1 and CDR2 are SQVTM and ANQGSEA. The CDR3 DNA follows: TGCAGCGTCGCAAGTCCAGGCGAGCAGTACTTC. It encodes CSVASPGEQYF.

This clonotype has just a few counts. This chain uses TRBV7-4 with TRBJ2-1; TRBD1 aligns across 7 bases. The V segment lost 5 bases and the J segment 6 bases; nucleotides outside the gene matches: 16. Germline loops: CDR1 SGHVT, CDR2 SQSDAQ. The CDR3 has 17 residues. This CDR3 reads CASSVADRAIPPNEQFF. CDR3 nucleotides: TGTGCCAGCAGCGTGGCTGACAGGGCTATACCTCCCAATGAGCAGTTCTTC.

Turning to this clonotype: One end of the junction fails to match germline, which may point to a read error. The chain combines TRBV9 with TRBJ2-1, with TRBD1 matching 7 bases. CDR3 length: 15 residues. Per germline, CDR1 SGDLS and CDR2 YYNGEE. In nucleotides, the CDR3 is TGTGACAGCAGCCGACAGGGAGAAAGTCACAATGAGCAGTTCTTC. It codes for CDSSRQGESHNEQFF. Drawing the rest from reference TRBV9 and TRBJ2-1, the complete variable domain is DSGVTQTPKHLITATGQRVTLRCSPRSGDLSVYWYQQSLDQGLQFLIQYYNGEERAKGNILERFSAQQFPDLHSELNLSSLELGDSALYFCDSSRQGESHNEQFFGPGTRLTVL.

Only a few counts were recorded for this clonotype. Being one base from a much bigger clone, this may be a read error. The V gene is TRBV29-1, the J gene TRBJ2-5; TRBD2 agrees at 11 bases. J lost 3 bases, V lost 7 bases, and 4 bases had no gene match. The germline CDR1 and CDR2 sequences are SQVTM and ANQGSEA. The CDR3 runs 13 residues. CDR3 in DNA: TGCAGCGCTGAGGGACTAGCGGAAGAGACCCAGTACTTC. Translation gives CSAEGLAEETQYF.

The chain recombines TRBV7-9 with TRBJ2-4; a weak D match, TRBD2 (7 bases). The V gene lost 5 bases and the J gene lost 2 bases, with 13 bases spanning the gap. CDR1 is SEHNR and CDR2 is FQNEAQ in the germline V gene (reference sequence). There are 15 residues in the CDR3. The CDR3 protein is CASSHAGASKNIQYF. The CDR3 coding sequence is TGTGCCAGCAGCCACGCGGGGGCTTCCAAAAACATTCAGTACTTC.